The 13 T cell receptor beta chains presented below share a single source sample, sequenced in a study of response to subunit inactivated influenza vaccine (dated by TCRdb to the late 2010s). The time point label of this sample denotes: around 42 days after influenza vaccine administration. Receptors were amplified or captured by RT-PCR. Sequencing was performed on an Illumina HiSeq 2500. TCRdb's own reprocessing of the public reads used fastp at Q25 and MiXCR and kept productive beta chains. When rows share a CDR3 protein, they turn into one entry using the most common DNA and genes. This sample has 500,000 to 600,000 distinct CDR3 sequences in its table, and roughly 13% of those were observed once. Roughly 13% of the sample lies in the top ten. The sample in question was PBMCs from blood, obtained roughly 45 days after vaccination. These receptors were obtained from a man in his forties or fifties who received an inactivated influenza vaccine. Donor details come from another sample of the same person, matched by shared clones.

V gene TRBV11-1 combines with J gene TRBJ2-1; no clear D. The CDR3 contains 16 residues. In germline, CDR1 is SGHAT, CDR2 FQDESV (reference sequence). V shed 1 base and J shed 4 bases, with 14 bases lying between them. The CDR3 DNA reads TGTGCCAGCAGCTTAGTCGGCAGGCTCACTTACAATGAGCAGTTCTTC. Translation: CASSLVGRLTYNEQFF.

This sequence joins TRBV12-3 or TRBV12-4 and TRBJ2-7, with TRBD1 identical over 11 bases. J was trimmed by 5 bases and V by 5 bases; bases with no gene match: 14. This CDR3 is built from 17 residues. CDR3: CASSTSLFGQGAHEQYF. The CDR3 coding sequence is TGTGCCAGCAGTACCTCACTCTTTGGACAGGGGGCGCACGAGCAGTACTTC.

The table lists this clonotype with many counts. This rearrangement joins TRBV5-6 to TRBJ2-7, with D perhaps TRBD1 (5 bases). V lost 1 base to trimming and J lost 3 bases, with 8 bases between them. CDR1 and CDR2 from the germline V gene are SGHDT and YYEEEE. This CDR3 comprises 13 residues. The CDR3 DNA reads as TGTGCCAGCAGCTTGCGACAGAACTACGAGCAGTACTTC. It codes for CASSLRQNYEQYF.

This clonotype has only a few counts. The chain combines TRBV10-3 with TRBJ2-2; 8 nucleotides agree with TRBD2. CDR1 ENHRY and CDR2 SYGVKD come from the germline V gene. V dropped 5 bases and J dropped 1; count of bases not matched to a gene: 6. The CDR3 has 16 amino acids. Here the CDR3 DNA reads TGTGCCATCAGTCCAGGACTAGCACAGAACACCGGGGAGCTGTTTTTT. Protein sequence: CAISPGLAQNTGELFF.

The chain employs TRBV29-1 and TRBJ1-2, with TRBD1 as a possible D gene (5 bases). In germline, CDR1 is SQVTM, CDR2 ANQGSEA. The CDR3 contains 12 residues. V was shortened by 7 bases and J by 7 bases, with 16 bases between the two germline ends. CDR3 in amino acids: CSALGLSFGYTF. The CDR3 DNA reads TGCAGCGCCCTGGGACTCTCCTTTGGCTACACCTTC.

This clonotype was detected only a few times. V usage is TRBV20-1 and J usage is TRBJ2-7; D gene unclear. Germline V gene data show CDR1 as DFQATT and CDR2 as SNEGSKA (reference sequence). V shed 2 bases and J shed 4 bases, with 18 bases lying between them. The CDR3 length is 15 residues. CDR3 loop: CSARKKVPSGYEQYF. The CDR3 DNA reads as TGCAGTGCTAGAAAGAAGGTCCCATCAGGTTACGAGCAGTACTTC.

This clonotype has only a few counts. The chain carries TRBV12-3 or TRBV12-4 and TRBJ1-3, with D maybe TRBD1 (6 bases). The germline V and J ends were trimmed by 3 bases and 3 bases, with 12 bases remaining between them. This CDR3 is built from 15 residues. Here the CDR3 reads CASSFRGASGNTIYF. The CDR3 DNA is TGTGCCAGCAGTTTTCGGGGGGCTAGTGGAAACACCATATATTTT.

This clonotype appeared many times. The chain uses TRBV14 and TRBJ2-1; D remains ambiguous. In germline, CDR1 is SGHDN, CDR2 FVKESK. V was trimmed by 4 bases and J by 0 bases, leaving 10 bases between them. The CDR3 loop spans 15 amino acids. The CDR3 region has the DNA TGTGCCAGCAGCCTCGGACGCCCCTCCTACAATGAGCAGTTCTTC. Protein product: CASSLGRPSYNEQFF.

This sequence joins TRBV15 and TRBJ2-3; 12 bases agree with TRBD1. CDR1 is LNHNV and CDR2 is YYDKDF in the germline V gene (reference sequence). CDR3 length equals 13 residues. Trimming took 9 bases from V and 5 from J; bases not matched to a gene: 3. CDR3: CATRDRGRDTQYF. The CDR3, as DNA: TGTGCCACACGGGACAGGGGGCGAGATACGCAGTATTTT. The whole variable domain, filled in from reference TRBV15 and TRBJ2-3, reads DAMVIQNPRYQVTQFGKPVTLSCSQTLNHNVMYWYQQKSSQAPKLLFHYYDKDFNNEADTPDNFQSRRPNTSFCFLDIRSPGLGDTAMYLCATRDRGRDTQYFGPGTRLTVL.

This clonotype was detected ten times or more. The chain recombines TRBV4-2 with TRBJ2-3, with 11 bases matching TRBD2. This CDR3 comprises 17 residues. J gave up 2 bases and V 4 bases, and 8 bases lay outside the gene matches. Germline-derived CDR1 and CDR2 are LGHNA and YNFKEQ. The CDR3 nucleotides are TGTGCCAGCAGCCCGACCGGGACTAGCGGAATCACAGATACGCAGTATTTT. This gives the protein CASSPTGTSGITDTQYF.

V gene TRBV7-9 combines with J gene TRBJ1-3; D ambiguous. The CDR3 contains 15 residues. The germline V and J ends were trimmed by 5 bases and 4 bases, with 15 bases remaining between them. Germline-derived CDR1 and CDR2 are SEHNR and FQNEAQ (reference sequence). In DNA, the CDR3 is TGTGCCAGCAGCCCAAACCCGAGCAGGGGAAACACCATATATTTT. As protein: CASSPNPSRGNTIYF. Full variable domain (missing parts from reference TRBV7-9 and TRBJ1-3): DTGVSQNPRHKITKRGQNVTFRCDPISEHNRLYWYRQTLGQGPEFLTYFQNEAQLEKSRLLSDRFSAERPKGSFSTLEIQRTEQGDSAMYLCASSPNPSRGNTIYFGEGSWLTVV.

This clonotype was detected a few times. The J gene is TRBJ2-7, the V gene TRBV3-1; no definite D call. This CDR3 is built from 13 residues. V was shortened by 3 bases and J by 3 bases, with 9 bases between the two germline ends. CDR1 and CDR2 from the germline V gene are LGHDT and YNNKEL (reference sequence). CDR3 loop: CASSHGRYYEQYF. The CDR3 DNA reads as TGTGCCAGCAGCCATGGGCGTTACTACGAGCAGTACTTC.

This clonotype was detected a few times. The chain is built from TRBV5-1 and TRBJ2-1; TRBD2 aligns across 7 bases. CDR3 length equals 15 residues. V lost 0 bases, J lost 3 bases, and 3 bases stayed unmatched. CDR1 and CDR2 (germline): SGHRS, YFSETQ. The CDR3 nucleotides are TGCGCCAGCAGCTTGGGGGACTACCTCTACAATGAGCAGTTCTTC. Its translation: CASSLGDYLYNEQFF.